The rows below give T cell receptor beta chains drawn from one sample of a study of regulatory T cells in long-lasting Graves disease. TCRdb itself ran the multiplex PCR reads through MiXCR, one entry per CDR3 protein. The profile shows about 540,000 distinct CDR3 sequences, approximately 15% of them singletons. These same records also appear under a second study, on T cells in Graves' hyperthyroidism and ophthalmopathy.

This sample comprised peripheral blood mononuclear cells (PBMCs), obtained at new diagnosis, from a patient treated with antithyroid drugs. The receptor set was obtained from a man aged 25 to 45 with Graves disease. Both conserved end residues are part of each CDR3. Each record gives: D gene, J gene, V gene, clone size, CDR3 DNA, CDR3 protein. The D gene is left open where the match is weak. Some rows mark clone size as missing; the rest say once, few, many or name a class of expanded clone.

D: TRBD1; J: TRBJ2-5; V: TRBV27; size: many; DNA: TGTGCCAGCAGTTCGGTACAGGGGGAAGAGACCCAGTACTTC; CDR3: CASSSVQGEETQYF
D: TRBD2; J: TRBJ2-7; V: TRBV3-1; size: few; DNA: TGTGCCAGCAGCAGGGCTCGTTTTAGCGGGAGGAACGAGCAGTACTTC; CDR3: CASSRARFSGRNEQYF
D: -; J: TRBJ2-1; V: TRBV15; size: many; DNA: TGTGCCACCAGCAGAGATTCTGCCAGTTTCTATGAGCAGTTCTTC; CDR3: CATSRDSASFYEQFF
D: -; J: TRBJ1-4; V: TRBV15; size: -; DNA: TGTGCCACCAGCAGAGACATTGGGATAAATGAAAAACTGTTTTTT; CDR3: CATSRDIGINEKLFF
D: -; J: TRBJ1-3; V: TRBV30; size: -; DNA: TGTGCCTTATACAGGTTCTCTGGAAACACCATATATTTT; CDR3: CALYRFSGNTIYF
D: TRBD2; J: TRBJ2-7; V: TRBV5-1; size: many; DNA: TGCGCCTCTTCTTTAGCGGGAACCTTGAGGTACGAGCAGTACTTC; CDR3: CASSLAGTLRYEQYF
D: -; J: TRBJ2-2; V: TRBV2; size: many; DNA: TGTGCCAGCAGTGAAAAGGCTAGTCCAGGGGAGCTGTTTTTT; CDR3: CASSEKASPGELFF
D: -; J: TRBJ2-5; V: TRBV7-8; size: -; DNA: TGTGCCAGCAGTCCAAGATTCCGGGAGACCCAGTACTTC; CDR3: CASSPRFRETQYF
D: TRBD1; J: TRBJ1-1; V: TRBV10-3; size: many; DNA: TGTGCCATCAGTGACAGTCGGACAGGCGATTTGGCTTTCTTT; CDR3: CAISDSRTGDLAFF
D: -; J: TRBJ2-7; V: TRBV12-3/TRBV12-4; size: many; DNA: TGTGCCAGCAGTTTGAACGGCGAGGCGTACGAGCAGTACTTC; CDR3: CASSLNGEAYEQYF
D: -; J: TRBJ1-2; V: TRBV7-2; size: many; DNA: TGTGCCAGCAGCTTAAAGGACGGCTATGGCTACACCTTC; CDR3: CASSLKDGYGYTF
D: -; J: TRBJ2-1; V: TRBV29-1; size: many; DNA: TGCAGCGTTGAAAGGGGGGGACCGCAGGTTTTCAATGAGCAGTTCTTC; CDR3: CSVERGGPQVFNEQFF
D: -; J: TRBJ2-3; V: TRBV6-2/TRBV6-3; size: many; DNA: TGTGCCAGCAGTGTGGTTAGCGGTTCCACAGATACGCAGTATTTT; CDR3: CASSVVSGSTDTQYF
D: -; J: TRBJ2-7; V: TRBV7-9; size: many; DNA: TGTGCCAGCAGCTTAGTTAGGCTAGCCTCCTACGAGCAGTACTTC; CDR3: CASSLVRLASYEQYF
D: -; J: TRBJ2-6; V: TRBV10-3; size: few; DNA: TGTGCCATCAGTGAGCGGGGACGGGCAAACTCTGGGGCCAACGTCCTGACTTTC; CDR3: CAISERGRANSGANVLTF
D: TRBD1; J: TRBJ1-1; V: TRBV13; size: many; DNA: TGTGCCAGCAGCTCCCAGGGGGGTGGAGACCCTGAAGCTTTCTTT; CDR3: CASSSQGGGDPEAFF
D: -; J: TRBJ2-1; V: TRBV27; size: many; DNA: TGTGCCACCTTTGGGACCCCTTACAATGAGCAGTTCTTC; CDR3: CATFGTPYNEQFF
D: -; J: TRBJ1-2; V: TRBV20-1; size: many; DNA: TGCAGTGCTAGAGGATCCGGACAGCCTCGCTATGGCTACACCTTC; CDR3: CSARGSGQPRYGYTF
D: TRBD2; J: TRBJ2-2; V: TRBV27; size: -; DNA: TGTGCCAGCAGTAGATTAGCGGGAGTGCAGACCGGGGAGCTGTTTTTT; CDR3: CASSRLAGVQTGELFF
D: TRBD2; J: TRBJ2-1; V: TRBV7-3; size: many; DNA: TGTGCCAGCAGCCGTAGCGGGGCGAGCTCCTACAATGAGCAGTTCTTC; CDR3: CASSRSGASSYNEQFF
D: TRBD2; J: TRBJ2-2; V: TRBV11-1; size: many; DNA: TGTGCCAGCAGCTTAACACTAGCGGGAGCCGGGGAGCTGTTTTTT; CDR3: CASSLTLAGAGELFF
D: -; J: TRBJ2-3; V: TRBV12-3/TRBV12-4; size: many; DNA: TGTGCCAGCAGTTTACCGGACACAGATACGCAGTATTTT; CDR3: CASSLPDTDTQYF
D: -; J: TRBJ2-7; V: TRBV19; size: few; DNA: TGTGCCAGTAGTATATTTGGCCGACGCAGGGGCTACGAGCAGTACTTC; CDR3: CASSIFGRRRGYEQYF
D: -; J: TRBJ2-5; V: TRBV24-1; size: many; DNA: TGTGCCACCGCGGCCGGTATCCAAGAGACCCAGTACTTC; CDR3: CATAAGIQETQYF
D: -; J: TRBJ2-5; V: TRBV24-1; size: few; DNA: TGTGCCACCAGTGATCGCGCCAGCACAGGGCACAAAGAGACCCAGTACTTC; CDR3: CATSDRASTGHKETQYF
D: TRBD1; J: TRBJ2-5; V: TRBV28; size: many; DNA: TGTGCCAGCCGCCTCCGGGACAGGTTTTTTGGGACCCAGTACTTC; CDR3: CASRLRDRFFGTQYF
D: -; J: TRBJ1-4; V: TRBV10-3; size: many; DNA: TGTGCCACTGGTAATGGGGAAAAACTGTTTTTT; CDR3: CATGNGEKLFF
D: -; J: TRBJ2-1; V: TRBV6-1; size: few; DNA: TGTGCCAGCAGGAAGGGAACTAATGAGCAGTTCTTC; CDR3: CASRKGTNEQFF
D: TRBD2; J: TRBJ2-7; V: TRBV27; size: few; DNA: TGTGCCAGCAGTCCCCCGGGACTAGCGGTATTC; CDR3: CASSPPGLAVF
D: -; J: TRBJ2-3; V: TRBV5-1; size: -; DNA: TGCGCCAGCAGCTTGACTCCTACGGGAGATACGCAGTATTTT; CDR3: CASSLTPTGDTQYF
D: TRBD2; J: TRBJ2-5; V: TRBV20-1; size: -; DNA: TGCAGTGCTAGAGGGGGGCGGGAGGGCAAAGAGACCCAGTACTTC; CDR3: CSARGGREGKETQYF
D: -; J: TRBJ1-6; V: TRBV9; size: -; DNA: TGTGCCAGCACCAGGGATAATTCACCCCTCCACTTT; CDR3: CASTRDNSPLHF
D: -; J: TRBJ1-5; V: TRBV2; size: -; DNA: TGTGCCAGCAGTGAGTGGACGAGCAATCAGCCCCAGCATTTT; CDR3: CASSEWTSNQPQHF
D: -; J: TRBJ2-2; V: TRBV5-1; size: many; DNA: TGTGCCAGCAGCCCCGGGACTCCAAACACCGGGGAGCTGTTTTTT; CDR3: CASSPGTPNTGELFF
D: -; J: TRBJ1-2; V: TRBV7-9; size: many; DNA: TGTGCCAGCAGCTTTGGTCAGTATGGCTACACCTTC; CDR3: CASSFGQYGYTF
D: TRBD2; J: TRBJ2-1; V: TRBV12-3/TRBV12-4; size: once; DNA: TGTGCCAGCAGTTGGACTAGCGGGAGTCAAAGCTACAATGAGCAGTTCTTC; CDR3: CASSWTSGSQSYNEQFF
D: -; J: TRBJ2-7; V: TRBV15; size: few; DNA: TGTGCCACCAGCAGAGACGGCCGGCCGGGGGAGCAGTACTTC; CDR3: CATSRDGRPGEQYF
D: TRBD2; J: TRBJ2-1; V: TRBV27; size: many; DNA: TGTGCCAGCAGCCCTCGGGGGGGAGGGCCGTACAATGAGCAGTTCTTC; CDR3: CASSPRGGGPYNEQFF
D: TRBD1; J: TRBJ2-4; V: TRBV7-2; size: many; DNA: TGTGCCAGCAGCCGCCCGACAGGGGGAGAAAACATTCAGTACTTC; CDR3: CASSRPTGGENIQYF
D: TRBD2; J: TRBJ2-1; V: TRBV7-2; size: many; DNA: TGTGCCAGCAGCTTGAGCGGGAGGGCGACCATTCCGTTCTTC; CDR3: CASSLSGRATIPFF
D: TRBD1; J: TRBJ2-5; V: TRBV20-1; size: -; DNA: TGCAGTGCTACCCCAGGGGGCCTTACCCAGTACTTC; CDR3: CSATPGGLTQYF
D: -; J: TRBJ1-4; V: TRBV5-1; size: many; DNA: TGCGCCAGCAGCCCGGGCGGGCCTAATGAAAAACTGTTTTTT; CDR3: CASSPGGPNEKLFF
D: -; J: TRBJ1-1; V: TRBV18; size: few; DNA: TGTGCCAGCTCACGACAGTCGGGGCCTTTTGAAGCTTTCTTT; CDR3: CASSRQSGPFEAFF
D: TRBD2; J: TRBJ2-3; V: TRBV20-1; size: -; DNA: TGCAGTGCTAGAGATCCGACGGCGGGAGAGAGTACAGATACGCAGTATTTT; CDR3: CSARDPTAGESTDTQYF
D: TRBD2; J: TRBJ2-7; V: TRBV7-9; size: -; DNA: TGTGCCAGCAGCCCTGCACTAGCGGCTACCTACGAGCAGTACTTC; CDR3: CASSPALAATYEQYF
D: -; J: TRBJ2-7; V: TRBV19; size: -; DNA: TGTGCCACCAGGGGAGGACAATCCTACGAGCAGTACTTC; CDR3: CATRGGQSYEQYF
D: -; J: TRBJ1-5; V: TRBV12-3/TRBV12-4; size: few; DNA: TGTGCCAGCAGTTCTTCCGCTCGGCCCCAGCATTTT; CDR3: CASSSSARPQHF
D: TRBD2; J: TRBJ2-1; V: TRBV3-1; size: many; DNA: TGTGCCAGCAGCCATGGGACTAGCGGCAATGAGCAGTTCTTC; CDR3: CASSHGTSGNEQFF
D: -; J: TRBJ1-2; V: TRBV29-1; size: -; DNA: TGCAGCGTTCCGTTCGGGGGCACGTATGGCTACACCTTC; CDR3: CSVPFGGTYGYTF
D: TRBD2; J: TRBJ2-3; V: TRBV29-1; size: many; DNA: TGCAGCGTTGAAGACACTAGCGGGAGCGGCTCACTTAGCACAGATACGCAGTATTTT; CDR3: CSVEDTSGSGSLSTDTQYF
D: TRBD2; J: TRBJ2-1; V: TRBV12-3/TRBV12-4; size: many; DNA: TGTGCCAGCAGTTTAATGGCGGGAGAAGAGCAGTTCTTC; CDR3: CASSLMAGEEQFF